This TCR beta chain was found in a study of cytomegalovirus exposure and HLA in healthy donors. The PCR ran on 60 Vbeta and 13 Jbeta primers. Assay used: immunoSEQ multiplex PCR; TCRdb lists only in-frame clones, some missing. The table has fewer than 200,000 clones, 75% seen once. Germline CDR1 is SGHVS and CDR2 is FNYEAQ. Trimming pared 5 bases from V and 9 bases from J, leaving 16 bases between. This CDR3 spans 14 amino acids. The sequencing sample was made of PBMCs. The chain carries TRBV7-6 and TRBJ2-2, with D perhaps TRBD2 (6 bases). The source is a woman aged 45-60 years in good health and CMV-seropositive. The CDR3 protein is CASSLTYTSRELFF. The CDR3 DNA reads TGTGCCAGCAGCCTGACGTACACTAGCAGGGAGCTGTTTTTT.